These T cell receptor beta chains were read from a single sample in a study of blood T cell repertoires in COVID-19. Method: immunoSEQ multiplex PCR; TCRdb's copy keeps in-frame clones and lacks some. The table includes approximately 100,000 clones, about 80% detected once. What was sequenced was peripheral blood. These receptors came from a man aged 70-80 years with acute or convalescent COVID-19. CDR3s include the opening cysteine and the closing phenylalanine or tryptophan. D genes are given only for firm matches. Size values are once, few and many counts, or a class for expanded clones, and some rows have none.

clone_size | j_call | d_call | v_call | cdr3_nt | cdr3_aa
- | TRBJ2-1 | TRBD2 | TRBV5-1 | TGCGCCAGCAGCTTGGGGGGACTAGCGGGAGGGCCCAATGAGCAGTTCTTC | CASSLGGLAGGPNEQFF
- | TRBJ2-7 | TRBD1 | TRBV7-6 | TGTGCCAGCAGCTTAGCTGGGACAGGGGTTGACGAGCAGTACTTC | CASSLAGTGVDEQYF
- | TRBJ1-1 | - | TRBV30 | TGTGCCTGGGAAAGGGAGGTGAACACTGAAGCTTTCTTT | CAWEREVNTEAFF
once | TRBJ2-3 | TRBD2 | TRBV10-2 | TGCGCCAGCACCAGCGGGGGGGGCGCAGATACGCAGTATTTT | CASTSGGGADTQYF
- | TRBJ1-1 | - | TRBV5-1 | TGCGCCAGCAGCTCCCAGGTTTCGAACACTGAAGCTTTCTTT | CASSSQVSNTEAFF
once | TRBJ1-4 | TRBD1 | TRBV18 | TGTGCCAGCTCAAGGGACAGCCTTAATGAAAAACTGTTTTTT | CASSRDSLNEKLFF
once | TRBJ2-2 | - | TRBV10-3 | TGTGCCATCTCGGGGGGCGGGACCGGGGAGCTGTTTTTT | CAISGGGTGELFF
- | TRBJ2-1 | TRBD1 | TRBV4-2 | TGTGCCAGCAGCCAAGCTCCAGGGGGCACCTACAATGAGCAGTTCTTC | CASSQAPGGTYNEQFF
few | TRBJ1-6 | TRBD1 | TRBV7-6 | TGTGCCAGCAGCCCTCACTCCCCGCGGGACAGCTTAAATTCACCCCTCCACTTT | CASSPHSPRDSLNSPLHF
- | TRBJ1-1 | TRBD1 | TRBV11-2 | TGTGCCAGCAGCTCCTCCGGCGGACAGGGGATGAACACTGAAGCTTTCTTT | CASSSSGGQGMNTEAFF
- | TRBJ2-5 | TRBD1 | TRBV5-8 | TGTGCCAGCAGCTTGGGCAACAGGGGGAGGGAGACCCAGTACTTC | CASSLGNRGRETQYF
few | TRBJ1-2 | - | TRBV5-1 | TGCGCCAGCAGCTCTTTGGAAGGGAGCTATGGCTACACCTTC | CASSSLEGSYGYTF
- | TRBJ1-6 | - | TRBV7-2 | TGTGCCAGCAGCTTGTGGGCGGGACCCCTCCACTTT | CASSLWAGPLHF
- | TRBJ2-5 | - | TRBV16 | TGTGCCAGCAGCCGGGGGCCAGCGCAAGAGACCCAGTACTTC | CASSRGPAQETQYF
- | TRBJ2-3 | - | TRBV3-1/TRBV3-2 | TGTGCCAGCAGCCAAGTATCAGATACGCAGTATTTT | CASSQVSDTQYF
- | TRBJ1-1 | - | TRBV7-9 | TGTGCCAGCAGCCCTAGTGGGCTGCGGCGGGGCACTGAAGCTTTCTTT | CASSPSGLRRGTEAFF
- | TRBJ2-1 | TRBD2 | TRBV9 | TGTGCCAGCAGCTGGACTAGCGGGAGGGGAGTATATGAGCAGTTCTTC | CASSWTSGRGVYEQFF
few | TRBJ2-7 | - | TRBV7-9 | TGTGCCAGCAGCTTCGTACAGGGAGTTCGCTACGAGCAGTACTTC | CASSFVQGVRYEQYF
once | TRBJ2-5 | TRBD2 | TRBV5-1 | TGCGCCAGCAGCCCGTTACTAGCGGGAGGGGAAGAGACCCAGTACTTC | CASSPLLAGGEETQYF
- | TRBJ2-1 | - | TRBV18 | TGTGCCACGACCCCAACGGAGGTCTCCTACAATGAGCAGTTCTTC | CATTPTEVSYNEQFF
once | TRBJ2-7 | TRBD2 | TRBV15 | TGTGCCACCAGCGGGAGGGCGCGCGAGCAGTACTTC | CATSGRAREQYF
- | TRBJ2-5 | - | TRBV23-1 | TGCGCCAGCAAACCCCTCGGGCAGGGCCAAGAGACCCAGTACTTC | CASKPLGQGQETQYF
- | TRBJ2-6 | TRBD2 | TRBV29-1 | TGCAGCGTTGAGGGGGGGGCTGGGGCCAACGTCCTGACTTTC | CSVEGGAGANVLTF
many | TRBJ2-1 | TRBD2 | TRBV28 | TGTGCCACCCTCGTAGCGGGAGCCTACAATGAGCAGTTCTTC | CATLVAGAYNEQFF
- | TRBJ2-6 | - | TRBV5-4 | TGTGCCAGCAGCTCCACGTCGGGGGAAGGGGCCAACGTCCTGACTTTC | CASSSTSGEGANVLTF
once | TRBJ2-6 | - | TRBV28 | TGTGCCAGCAGAACCGGGTCCGGTTTAAGTGGGGCCAACGTCCTGACTTTC | CASRTGSGLSGANVLTF
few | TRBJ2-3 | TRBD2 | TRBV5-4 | TGTGCCAGCAGCCGGACTAGCGGGGGGCTGGGAACTAGCACAGATACGCAGTATTTT | CASSRTSGGLGTSTDTQYF
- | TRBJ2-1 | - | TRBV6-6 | TGTGCCAGCACTACAGAAATATCCTACAATGAGCAGTTCTTC | CASTTEISYNEQFF
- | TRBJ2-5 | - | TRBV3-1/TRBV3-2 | TGTGCCAGCAGCCCCCTAGCGAGGCAAGAGACCCAGTACTTC | CASSPLARQETQYF
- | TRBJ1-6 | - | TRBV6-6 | TGTGCCAGCAACACAACCCCCAATAATTCACCCCTCCACTTT | CASNTTPNNSPLHF
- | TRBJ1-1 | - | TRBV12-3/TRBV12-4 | TGTGCCAGCGGCTTGAACACTGAAGCTTTCTTT | CASGLNTEAFF
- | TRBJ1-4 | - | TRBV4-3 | TGCGCCAGCAGTCCGCAAGGAGGGTTCGGCGAAAAACTGTTTTTT | CASSPQGGFGEKLFF
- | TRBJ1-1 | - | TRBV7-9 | TGTGCCAGCATGGACACCATGAACACTGAAGCTTTCTTT | CASMDTMNTEAFF
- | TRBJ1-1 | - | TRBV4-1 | TGCGCCAGCAGCCAAGATGGTGCCAGGGTCGAAGCTTTCTTT | CASSQDGARVEAFF
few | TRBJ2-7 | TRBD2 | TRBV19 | TGTGCCACTCGAACTAGCGGATCTCGCTCCTACGAGCAGTACTTC | CATRTSGSRSYEQYF
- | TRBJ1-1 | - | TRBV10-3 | TGTGCCATCAGTAGGGGGGGACGCAGCAACACTGAAGCTTTCTTT | CAISRGGRSNTEAFF
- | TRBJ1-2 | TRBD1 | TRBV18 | TGTGCCAGCTCAGAACCACAGGGGGACTACACCTTC | CASSEPQGDYTF
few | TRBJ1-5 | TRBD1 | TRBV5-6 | TGTGCCAGCAGCTTGAGTCAGGGGGCAGGTCAGCCCCAGCATTTT | CASSLSQGAGQPQHF
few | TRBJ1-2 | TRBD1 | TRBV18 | TGTGCCAGCTCACCGAACCTTCCGGGACAGGGGGATGGCTACACCTTC | CASSPNLPGQGDGYTF
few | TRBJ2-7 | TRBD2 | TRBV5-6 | TGTGCCAGCAGCCTCGGGACTAGCGGGGAGCAGTACTTC | CASSLGTSGEQYF
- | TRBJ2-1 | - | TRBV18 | TGTGCCAGCTCACCCGACACTGGCGGAGGGGAGCAGTTCTTC | CASSPDTGGGEQFF
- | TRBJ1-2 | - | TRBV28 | TGTGCCAGCAGGGGTGGGGGGGAAGCTAACTATGGCTACACCTTC | CASRGGGEANYGYTF
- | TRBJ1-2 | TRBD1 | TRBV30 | TGTGCCGGAGGGACAGTTTTTAACTATGGCTACACCTTC | CAGGTVFNYGYTF
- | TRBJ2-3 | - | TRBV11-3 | TGTGCCAGCAGCTTAACAGGGCCCACAGATACGCAGTATTTT | CASSLTGPTDTQYF
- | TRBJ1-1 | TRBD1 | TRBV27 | TGTGCCAGCAGTTTTACCGGGACAGGGTTAGGGGGGACTGAAGCTTTCTTT | CASSFTGTGLGGTEAFF
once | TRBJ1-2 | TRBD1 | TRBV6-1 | TGTGCCAGCAGTGAAGTTGCCGGACAGGGTTATGGCTACACCTTC | CASSEVAGQGYGYTF
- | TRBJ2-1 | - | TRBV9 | TGTGCCAGCAGCGCCCGGGACACAAGATACAATGAGCAGTTCTTC | CASSARDTRYNEQFF
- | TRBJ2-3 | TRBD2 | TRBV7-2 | TGTGCCAGCAGCTCAGGACTAGCTGGGGATACGCAGTATTTT | CASSSGLAGDTQYF
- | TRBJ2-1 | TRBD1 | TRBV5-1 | TGCGCCAGCAGCACGGGACAGGGAAATGAGCAGTTCTTC | CASSTGQGNEQFF
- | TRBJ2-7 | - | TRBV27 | TGTGCCAGCGTAAAGGGCGGGTCCTACGAGCAGTACTTC | CASVKGGSYEQYF
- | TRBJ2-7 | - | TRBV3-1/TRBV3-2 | TGTGCCAGCAGCCTAACGGGCAGTTACAGGGAGCAGTACTTC | CASSLTGSYREQYF
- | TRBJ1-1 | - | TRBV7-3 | TGTGCCAGCAGCGGAAGGGGAGGCCAAGCTTTCTTT | CASSGRGGQAFF